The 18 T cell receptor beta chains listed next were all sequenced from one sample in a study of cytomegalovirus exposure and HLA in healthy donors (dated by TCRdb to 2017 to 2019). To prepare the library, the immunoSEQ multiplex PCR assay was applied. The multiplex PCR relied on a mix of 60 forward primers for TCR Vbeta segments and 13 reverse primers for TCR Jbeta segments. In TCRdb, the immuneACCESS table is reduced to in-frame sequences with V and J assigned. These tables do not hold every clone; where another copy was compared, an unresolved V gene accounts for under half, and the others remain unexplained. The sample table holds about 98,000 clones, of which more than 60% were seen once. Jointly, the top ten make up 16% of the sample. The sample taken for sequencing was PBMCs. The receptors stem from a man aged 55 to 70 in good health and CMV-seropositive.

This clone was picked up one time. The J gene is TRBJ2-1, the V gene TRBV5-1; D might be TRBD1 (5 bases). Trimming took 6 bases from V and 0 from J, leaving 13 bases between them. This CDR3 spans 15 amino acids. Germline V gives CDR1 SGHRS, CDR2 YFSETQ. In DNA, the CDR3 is TGCGCCAGCAAGTTGGGGCCGAGCTCCTACAATGAGCAGTTCTTC. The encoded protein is CASKLGPSSYNEQFF.

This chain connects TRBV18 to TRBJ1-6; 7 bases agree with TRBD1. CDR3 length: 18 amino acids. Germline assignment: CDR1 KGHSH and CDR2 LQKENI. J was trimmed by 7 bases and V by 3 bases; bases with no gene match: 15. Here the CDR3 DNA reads TGTGCCAGCTCACCCCAGGGGGGACCGGGACAGCGGAATTCACCCCTCCACTTT. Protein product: CASSPQGGPGQRNSPLHF.

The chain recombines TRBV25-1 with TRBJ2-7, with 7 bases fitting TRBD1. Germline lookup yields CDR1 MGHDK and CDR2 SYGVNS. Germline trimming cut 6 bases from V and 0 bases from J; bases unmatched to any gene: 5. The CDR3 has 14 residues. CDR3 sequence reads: CASRARDSSYEQYF. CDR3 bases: TGTGCCAGCAGAGCTAGGGACAGCTCCTACGAGCAGTACTTC.

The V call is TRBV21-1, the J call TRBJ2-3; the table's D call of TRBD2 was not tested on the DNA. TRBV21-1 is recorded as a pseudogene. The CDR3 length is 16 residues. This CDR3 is CASSKGTSGFTDTQYF. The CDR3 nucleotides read TGTGCCAGCAGCAAAGGAACTAGCGGGTTCACAGATACGCAGTATTTT.

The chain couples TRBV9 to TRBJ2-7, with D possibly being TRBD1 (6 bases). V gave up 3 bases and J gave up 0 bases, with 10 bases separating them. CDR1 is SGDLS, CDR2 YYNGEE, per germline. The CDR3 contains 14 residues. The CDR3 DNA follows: TGTGCCAGCAGCGCCCGGGACACCTCCTACGAGCAGTACTTC. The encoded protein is CASSARDTSYEQYF.

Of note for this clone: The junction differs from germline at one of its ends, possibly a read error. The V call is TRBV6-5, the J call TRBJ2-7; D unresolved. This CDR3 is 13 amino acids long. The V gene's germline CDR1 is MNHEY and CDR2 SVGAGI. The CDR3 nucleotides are TGTGCCAGCAGTTACTCGGTCCACTACCAGCAGTACTTC. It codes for CASSYSVHYQQYF.

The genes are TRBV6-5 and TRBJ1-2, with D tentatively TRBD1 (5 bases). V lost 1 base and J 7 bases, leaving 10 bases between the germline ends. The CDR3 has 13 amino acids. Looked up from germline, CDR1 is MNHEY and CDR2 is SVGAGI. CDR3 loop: CASSYLGGGGYTF. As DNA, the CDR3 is TGTGCCAGCAGTTACTTGGGGGGAGGTGGCTACACCTTC.

The CDR3 nucleotides are TGTGCCAGCAGTTCCGGACAGAGCTATAGCAATCAGCCCCAGCATTTT. Its protein is CASSSGQSYSNQPQHF. The V call is TRBV2, the J call TRBJ1-5, with D maybe TRBD1 (6 bases). The CDR3 length is 16 residues. Germline lookup yields CDR1 SNHLY and CDR2 FYNNEI. Trimming took 5 bases from V and 0 from J, leaving 14 bases between them.

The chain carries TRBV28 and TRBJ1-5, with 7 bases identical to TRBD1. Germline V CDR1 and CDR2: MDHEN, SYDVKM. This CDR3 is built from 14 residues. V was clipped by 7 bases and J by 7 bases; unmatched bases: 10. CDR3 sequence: CASTQGGGRQPQHF. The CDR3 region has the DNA TGTGCCAGCACCCAGGGGGGAGGTAGGCAGCCCCAGCATTTT.

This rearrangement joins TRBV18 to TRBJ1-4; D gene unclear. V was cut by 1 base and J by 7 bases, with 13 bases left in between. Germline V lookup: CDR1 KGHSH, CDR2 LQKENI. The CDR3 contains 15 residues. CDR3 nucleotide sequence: TGTGCCAGCTCACCACTTGAGGGCTTGGGTGAAAAACTGTTTTTT. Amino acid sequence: CASSPLEGLGEKLFF.

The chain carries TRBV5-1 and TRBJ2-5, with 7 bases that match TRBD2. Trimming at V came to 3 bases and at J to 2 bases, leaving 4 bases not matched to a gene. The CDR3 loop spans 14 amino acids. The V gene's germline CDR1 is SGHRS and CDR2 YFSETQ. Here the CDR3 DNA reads TGCGCCAGCAGCTCGGGACTACTTCAAGAGACCCAGTACTTC. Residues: CASSSGLLQETQYF.

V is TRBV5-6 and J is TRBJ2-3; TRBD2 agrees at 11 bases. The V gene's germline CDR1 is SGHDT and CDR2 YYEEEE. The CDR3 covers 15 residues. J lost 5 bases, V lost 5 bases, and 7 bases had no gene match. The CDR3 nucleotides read TGTGCCAGCAGTTACGGACTAGCGGGTCAAGATACGCAGTATTTT. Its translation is CASSYGLAGQDTQYF.

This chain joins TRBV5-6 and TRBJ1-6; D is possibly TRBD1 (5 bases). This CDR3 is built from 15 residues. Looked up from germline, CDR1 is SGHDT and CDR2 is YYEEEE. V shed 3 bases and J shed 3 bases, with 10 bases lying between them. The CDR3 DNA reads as TGTGCCAGCAGCTACAGGACGGGCTATAATTCACCCCTCCACTTT. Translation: CASSYRTGYNSPLHF.

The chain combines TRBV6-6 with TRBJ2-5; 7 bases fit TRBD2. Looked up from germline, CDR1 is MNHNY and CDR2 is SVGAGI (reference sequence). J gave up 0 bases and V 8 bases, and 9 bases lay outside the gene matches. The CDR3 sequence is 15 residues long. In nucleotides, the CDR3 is TGTGCCAGCCGTGATTGGGGGGGGAACCAAGAGACCCAGTACTTC. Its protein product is CASRDWGGNQETQYF.

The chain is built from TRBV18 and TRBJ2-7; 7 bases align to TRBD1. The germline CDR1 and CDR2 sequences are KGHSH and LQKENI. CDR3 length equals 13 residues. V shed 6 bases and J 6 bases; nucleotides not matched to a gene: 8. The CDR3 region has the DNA TGTGCCAGCTCGTCCTCAGGGGGTGGCGAGCAGTACTTC. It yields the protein CASSSSGGGEQYF.

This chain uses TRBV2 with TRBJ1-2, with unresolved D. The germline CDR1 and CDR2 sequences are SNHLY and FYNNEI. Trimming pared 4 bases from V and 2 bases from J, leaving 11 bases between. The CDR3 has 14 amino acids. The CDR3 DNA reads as TGTGCCAGCAGTGTAACAGACGGAAACTATGGCTACACCTTC. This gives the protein CASSVTDGNYGYTF.

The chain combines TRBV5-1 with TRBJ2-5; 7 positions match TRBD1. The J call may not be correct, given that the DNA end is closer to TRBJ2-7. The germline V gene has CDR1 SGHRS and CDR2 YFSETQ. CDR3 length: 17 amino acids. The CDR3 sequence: CASSPFPTGRTPYEQYF. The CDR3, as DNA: TGCGCCAGCAGCCCCTTCCCGACAGGGCGCACCCCCTACGAGCAGTACTTC.

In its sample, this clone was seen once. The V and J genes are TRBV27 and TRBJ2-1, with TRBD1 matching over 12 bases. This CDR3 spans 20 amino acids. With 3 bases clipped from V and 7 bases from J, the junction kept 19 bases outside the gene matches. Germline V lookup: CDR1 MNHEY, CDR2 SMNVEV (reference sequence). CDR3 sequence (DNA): TGTGCCAGCAGTTTGTACAGGGACAGGGGGCGCGGGACTAGGTTGAATGAGCAGTTCTTC. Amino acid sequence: CASSLYRDRGRGTRLNEQFF.